Listed below are T cell receptor beta chains from one sample, sequenced in a study of vaccination and CD4 T cells after COVID-19. Using its own MiXCR run on the PCR reads, TCRdb lists one record per CDR3 protein. This table holds 11,000 to 15,000 distinct CDR3 sequences, 25% to 30% found once. What these receptors recognize is not known. The sample consisted of CD4+ T cells from blood, cultured in vitro. These TCRs come from a human donor who had recovered from COVID-19. Each CDR3 is given with its conserved first and last residue. D genes are given only for firm matches. Clone size appears in some rows only: once, few, many, or a class for an expanded clone.

v_call	clone_size	j_call	d_call	cdr3_aa	cdr3_nt
TRBV2	NA	TRBJ1-5	NA	CASSEGWEPQHF	TGTGCCAGCAGTGAAGGGTGGGAGCCCCAGCATTTT
TRBV20-1	NA	TRBJ1-1	TRBD1	CSAIEGAGFEGEAFF	TGCAGTGCTATAGAGGGGGCAGGTTTCGAGGGGGAAGCTTTCTTT
TRBV2	few	TRBJ2-2	TRBD2	CASRGLAGLTGELFF	TGTGCCAGCAGAGGACTAGCGGGGCTCACCGGGGAGCTGTTTTTT
TRBV7-8	few	TRBJ2-7	TRBD2	CASSLAASGSYEQYF	TGTGCCAGCAGCTTAGCCGCTAGCGGGTCCTACGAGCAGTACTTC
TRBV6-1	few	TRBJ1-4	TRBD1	CASVRTGPAVGEKLFF	TGTGCCAGCGTACGGACAGGGCCTGCGGTTGGAGAAAAACTGTTTTTT
TRBV19	few	TRBJ1-1	TRBD1	CASRERQGPGGGEAFF	TGTGCCAGTAGGGAGAGACAGGGGCCCGGCGGCGGTGAAGCTTTCTTT
TRBV2	few	TRBJ2-3	TRBD2	CASSTSGGADTQYF	TGTGCCAGCAGTACTAGCGGGGGGGCAGATACGCAGTATTTT
TRBV5-1	NA	TRBJ2-2	NA	CASAGLVNTGELFF	TGCGCCAGCGCCGGATTAGTTAACACCGGGGAGCTGTTTTTT
TRBV6-5	few	TRBJ2-3	TRBD2	CASSYTSGGAGTQYF	TGTGCCAGCAGTTATACTAGCGGGGGGGCCGGTACGCAGTATTTT
TRBV7-2	NA	TRBJ1-2	NA	CASSPQGYYGYTF	TGTGCCAGCAGTCCACAGGGTTACTATGGCTACACCTTC
TRBV12-3/TRBV12-4	NA	TRBJ1-2	TRBD1	CASTTDRVYGYTF	TGTGCCAGCACCACCGACAGGGTCTATGGCTACACCTTC
TRBV5-1	NA	TRBJ2-7	NA	CASSLDREQYF	TGCGCCAGCAGCTTGGACCGCGAGCAGTACTTC
TRBV5-1	NA	TRBJ2-2	NA	CASSLTRVTGELFF	TGCGCCAGCAGCTTAACCAGGGTCACCGGGGAGCTGTTTTTT
TRBV30	NA	TRBJ2-1	NA	CAFTAYNEQFF	TGTGCCTTTACAGCGTACAATGAGCAGTTCTTC
TRBV5-4	NA	TRBJ1-4	NA	CASSLDRINEKLFF	TGTGCCAGCAGCCTGGACAGAATAAATGAAAAGCTGTTTTTT
TRBV5-1	once	TRBJ2-7	NA	CASSLWDTSSYEQYF	TGCGCCAGCAGCTTATGGGACACCAGCTCCTACGAGCAGTACTTC
TRBV27	medium-sized	TRBJ1-5	NA	CASRPTMILRNQPQHF	TGTGCCAGCAGACCAACCATGATATTAAGAAATCAGCCCCAGCATTTT
TRBV2	few	TRBJ2-4	NA	CASSGSQGGNIQYF	TGTGCCAGCAGTGGGAGCCAGGGCGGGAACATTCAGTACTTC
TRBV6-1	few	TRBJ2-3	NA	CASSGTRTDTQYF	TGTGCCAGCAGTGGAACCCGCACAGATACGCAGTATTTT
TRBV5-1	NA	TRBJ1-1	NA	CASSSPRGTLNTEAFF	TGCGCCAGCAGCTCCCCCAGAGGCACGCTGAACACTGAAGCTTTCTTT
TRBV5-1	NA	TRBJ2-7	NA	CASGDTLYEQYF	TGCGCCAGCGGGGACACCCTCTACGAGCAGTACTTC
TRBV19	few	TRBJ1-3	TRBD1	CASSSGQGDRNTIYF	TGTGCCAGTAGTAGCGGACAGGGTGATAGAAACACCATATATTTT
TRBV11-2	NA	TRBJ1-1	NA	CASSLVRFRDGNTEAFF	TGTGCCAGCAGCTTAGTACGTTTTAGGGACGGGAACACTGAAGCTTTCTTT
TRBV27	few	TRBJ2-7	NA	CASSFGGREAYEQYF	TGTGCCAGCAGTTTCGGGGGCAGGGAGGCCTACGAGCAGTACTTC
TRBV5-1	NA	TRBJ1-2	TRBD1	CASSPGQGKIDYGYTF	TGCGCCAGCAGCCCGGGACAGGGGAAGATCGACTATGGCTACACCTTC
TRBV4-1	few	TRBJ1-1	TRBD1	CASSQALDRDRGRNTEAFF	TGCGCCAGCAGCCAAGCCCTGGACCGGGACAGGGGCCGGAACACTGAAGCTTTCTTT
TRBV11-3	few	TRBJ1-2	NA	CASSSYRDGGYTF	TGTGCCAGCAGCTCTTATCGGGACGGGGGCTACACCTTC
TRBV4-1	few	TRBJ2-2	TRBD1	CASSLSGTGVTGELFF	TGCGCCAGCAGCCTCTCCGGGACAGGGGTCACCGGGGAGCTGTTTTTT
TRBV5-1	NA	TRBJ1-1	NA	CASSWDAMNTEAFF	TGCGCCAGCAGCTGGGACGCTATGAACACTGAAGCTTTCTTT
TRBV7-2	few	TRBJ1-5	NA	CASSLRGNQPQHF	TGTGCCAGCAGCTTAAGGGGCAATCAGCCCCAGCATTTT
TRBV6-1	NA	TRBJ2-1	NA	CASSERPDRLSYNEQFF	TGTGCCAGCAGTGAACGGCCAGACAGGTTATCCTACAATGAGCAGTTCTTC
TRBV27	few	TRBJ1-2	NA	CASRADSFNYYGYTF	TGTGCCAGCAGAGCCGACAGCTTCAATTACTATGGCTACACCTTC
TRBV5-4	NA	TRBJ2-5	NA	CASSFSQGVGETQYF	TGTGCCAGCAGCTTCTCGCAAGGGGTAGGAGAGACCCAGTACTTC
TRBV5-1	few	TRBJ2-1	TRBD2	CASSLESQRGYSEQFF	TGCGCCAGCAGCTTGGAATCCCAGCGGGGGTACTCTGAGCAGTTCTTC
TRBV10-2	few	TRBJ2-6	TRBD2	CASSPGGGFYSGANVLTF	TGCGCCAGCAGTCCGGGGGGGGGCTTTTACTCTGGGGCCAACGTCCTGACTTTC
TRBV2	few	TRBJ1-5	TRBD1	CASSEGGGQGVQPQHF	TGTGCCAGCAGTGAAGGAGGGGGACAGGGGGTTCAGCCCCAGCATTTT
TRBV19	few	TRBJ1-5	TRBD1	CASSWTGVQPQHF	TGTGCCAGTAGCTGGACAGGGGTTCAGCCCCAGCATTTT
TRBV18	few	TRBJ1-1	NA	CASSPRQGKNTEAFF	TGTGCCAGCTCACCAAGGCAGGGGAAGAACACTGAAGCTTTCTTT
TRBV19	few	TRBJ1-2	NA	CASSIGGGYTF	TGTGCCAGTAGTATAGGGGGTGGCTACACCTTC
TRBV5-1	NA	TRBJ2-3	TRBD2	CASSKTSGAPTDTQYF	TGCGCCAGCAGTAAGACTAGCGGAGCCCCAACAGATACGCAGTATTTT
TRBV27	medium-sized	TRBJ1-1	NA	CAQREMHTEAFF	TGTGCTCAGCGGGAAATGCACACTGAAGCTTTCTTT
TRBV12-3/TRBV12-4	NA	TRBJ2-2	NA	CASSSGQTNTGELFF	TGTGCCAGCAGTTCCGGACAGACGAACACCGGGGAGCTGTTTTTT
TRBV30	once	TRBJ2-7	NA	CAWSLLGVSYEQYF	TGTGCCTGGAGCCTTCTAGGGGTCTCCTACGAGCAGTACTTC
TRBV6-1	few	TRBJ1-5	NA	CASKLSTDKGVPQHF	TGTGCCAGCAAGCTATCTACGGACAAGGGCGTACCCCAGCATTTT
TRBV19	NA	TRBJ2-2	NA	CASRSSGGLNTGELFF	TGTGCCAGTAGATCGTCTGGGGGGCTTAACACCGGGGAGCTGTTTTTT
TRBV12-3/TRBV12-4	NA	TRBJ2-3	NA	CASRITDTQYF	TGTGCCAGCAGGATAACAGATACGCAGTATTTT
TRBV14	few	TRBJ2-3	NA	CASSQELGDTQYF	TGTGCCAGCAGCCAGGAGCTGGGGGATACGCAGTATTTT